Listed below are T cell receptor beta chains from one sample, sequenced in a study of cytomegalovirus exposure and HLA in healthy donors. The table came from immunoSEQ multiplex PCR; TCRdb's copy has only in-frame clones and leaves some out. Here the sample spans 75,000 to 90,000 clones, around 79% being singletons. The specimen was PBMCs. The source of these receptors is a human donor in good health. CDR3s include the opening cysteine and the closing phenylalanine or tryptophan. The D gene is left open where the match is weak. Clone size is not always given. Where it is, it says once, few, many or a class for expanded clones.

DNA: TGTGCCAGCAGCCTAAGGGGGGGAACAGATACGCAGTATTTT
CDR3: CASSLRGGTDTQYF
V: TRBV9
J: TRBJ2-3
size: .
D: .

DNA: TGCGCCAGCAGCCAAGATCAGTCTGCAGTTTATGGCTACACCTTC
CDR3: CASSQDQSAVYGYTF
V: TRBV4-1
J: TRBJ1-2
size: .
D: .

DNA: TGTGCCAGCAGCCAAAGGGGTGCTGGGCACGAGCAGTACTTC
CDR3: CASSQRGAGHEQYF
V: TRBV14
J: TRBJ2-7
size: .
D: .

DNA: TGCGCCAGCAGGCGCGACAGGGCCATGAACACTGAAGCTTTCTTT
CDR3: CASRRDRAMNTEAFF
V: TRBV4-1
J: TRBJ1-1
size: .
D: TRBD1

DNA: TGTGCCAGCAGCTTCACAGTCACCGGGGAGCTGTTTTTT
CDR3: CASSFTVTGELFF
V: TRBV9
J: TRBJ2-2
size: .
D: .

DNA: TGTGCCTGGAGACTCAGGGGGCCAGGAAACACCATATATTTT
CDR3: CAWRLRGPGNTIYF
V: TRBV30
J: TRBJ1-3
size: .
D: TRBD1

DNA: TGTGCCAGCAGTTTCCAGGCAAGCTCCTACAATGAGCAGTTCTTC
CDR3: CASSFQASSYNEQFF
V: TRBV6-5
J: TRBJ2-1
size: .
D: .

DNA: TGTGCCAGCAGTGCGACAGGGAGCAATCAGCCCCAGCATTTT
CDR3: CASSATGSNQPQHF
V: TRBV6-5
J: TRBJ1-5
size: .
D: TRBD1

DNA: TGTGCCTGGAGTACGGGGTTCGGCACCGGGGAGCTGTTTTTT
CDR3: CAWSTGFGTGELFF
V: TRBV30
J: TRBJ2-2
size: .
D: .

DNA: TGTGCCAGCACCCCAGGGTTAGGCGTTAATCAGCCCCAGCATTTT
CDR3: CASTPGLGVNQPQHF
V: TRBV6-6
J: TRBJ1-5
size: .
D: .

DNA: TGTGCCACCAGCGTCTCGCGTCGCCTATACACCTTC
CDR3: CATSVSRRLYTF
V: TRBV15
J: TRBJ1-2
size: .
D: .

DNA: TGTGCCAGTAGCCACCCCGGGACATCCGGGTGGGCCCAGCATTTT
CDR3: CASSHPGTSGWAQHF
V: TRBV19
J: TRBJ1-5
size: .
D: .

DNA: TGCGCCAGCAGCCAAGGTCCTAGCGGGGGGGCAGATACGCAGTATTTT
CDR3: CASSQGPSGGADTQYF
V: TRBV4-1
J: TRBJ2-3
size: .
D: TRBD2

DNA: TGTGCCAGCAGCAAAGGGAGCCAGGGGAACTACGAGCAGTACTTC
CDR3: CASSKGSQGNYEQYF
V: TRBV21-1
J: TRBJ2-7
size: .
D: .

DNA: TGCAGCGTTGAGGTGGGAGGCCAGCGCTTCTACACCTTC
CDR3: CSVEVGGQRFYTF
V: TRBV29-1
J: TRBJ1-2
size: few
D: .

DNA: TGTGCCAGCAGGTTTTCAGCGCGCTTGACGCAGTATTTT
CDR3: CASRFSARLTQYF
V: TRBV2
J: TRBJ2-3
size: .
D: .

DNA: TGTGCCAGCAGCTTGGATGGGGCGGGAGGAAACACCATATATTTT
CDR3: CASSLDGAGGNTIYF
V: TRBV5-4
J: TRBJ1-3
size: .
D: .

DNA: TGTGCCAGCAGCTCACGTGCTAGGACTAGCAGGGGCGAGCAGTACTTC
CDR3: CASSSRARTSRGEQYF
V: TRBV7-6
J: TRBJ2-7
size: few
D: TRBD2

DNA: TGTGCCAGTACCAACCGCGTACCCGGGAGCAGTGAAAAACTGTTTTTT
CDR3: CASTNRVPGSSEKLFF
V: TRBV19
J: TRBJ1-4
size: .
D: .

DNA: TGTGCCAGCCGGGTCAACACTGAAGCTTTCTTT
CDR3: CASRVNTEAFF
V: TRBV2
J: TRBJ1-1
size: .
D: .

DNA: TGTGCCAGCAGATACCGCGGGACAGGGGGCACCTACGAGCAGTACTTC
CDR3: CASRYRGTGGTYEQYF
V: TRBV27
J: TRBJ2-7
size: .
D: TRBD1

DNA: TGTGCCAGCAGCGTAGCGAGGAGCTCCTACAATGAGCAGTTCTTC
CDR3: CASSVARSSYNEQFF
V: TRBV9
J: TRBJ2-1
size: .
D: .

DNA: TGTGCCAGTAGTATAGGCACAGGATTTTCACCCCTCCACTTT
CDR3: CASSIGTGFSPLHF
V: TRBV19
J: TRBJ1-6
size: .
D: .

DNA: TGTGCCAGTAGTACCCGGGACAGGGGGTCTTACGAGCAGTACTTC
CDR3: CASSTRDRGSYEQYF
V: TRBV19
J: TRBJ2-7
size: .
D: TRBD1

DNA: TGTGCCAGCAGTATACAGGGCCCCAACTATGGCTACACCTTC
CDR3: CASSIQGPNYGYTF
V: TRBV2
J: TRBJ1-2
size: .
D: .

DNA: TGTGCCAGCAGCTGGGGACAGCACAGTAGTTTCAACGAGCAGTACTTC
CDR3: CASSWGQHSSFNEQYF
V: TRBV11-2
J: TRBJ2-7
size: .
D: TRBD1

DNA: TGCACCAGCAGCCCAGTCCTCCGGGGGGTCTACTACAATGAGCAGTTCTTC
CDR3: CTSSPVLRGVYYNEQFF
V: TRBV1
J: TRBJ2-1
size: .
D: .

DNA: TGTGCCAGCAGCGCCGGGGCGGGACTAGCCAATGAGCAGTTCTTC
CDR3: CASSAGAGLANEQFF
V: TRBV9
J: TRBJ2-1
size: .
D: TRBD2

DNA: TGCGCCAGCAGCAAGGACAGGGCCGGGGGCTACACCTTC
CDR3: CASSKDRAGGYTF
V: TRBV5-1
J: TRBJ1-2
size: .
D: TRBD1

DNA: TGTGCCAGCAGCTTAGTAGCGGCCCAAGAGACCCAGTACTTC
CDR3: CASSLVAAQETQYF
V: TRBV7-9
J: TRBJ2-5
size: .
D: .

DNA: TGCAGTGCTACAGGGAACTATGGCTACACCTTC
CDR3: CSATGNYGYTF
V: TRBV20-1
J: TRBJ1-2
size: .
D: .

DNA: TGCGCCAGCAGCTTGGCCATAGGGGGTGGACAAGAGACCCAGTACTTC
CDR3: CASSLAIGGGQETQYF
V: TRBV5-1
J: TRBJ2-5
size: .
D: .

DNA: TGCGCCAGCAGCATCCGGACTAGCGGGGCCGGAGATACGCAGTATTTT
CDR3: CASSIRTSGAGDTQYF
V: TRBV5-1
J: TRBJ2-3
size: .
D: TRBD2

DNA: TGTGCCAGCAGCGTAGATATTGGCGGGGGGGCGGATACGCAGTATTTT
CDR3: CASSVDIGGGADTQYF
V: TRBV9
J: TRBJ2-3
size: .
D: TRBD2

DNA: TGCGCCAGCGGCCTCTCCGGGACAGGGTTTTATGGCTACACCTTC
CDR3: CASGLSGTGFYGYTF
V: TRBV5-1
J: TRBJ1-2
size: .
D: TRBD1

DNA: TGTGCCAGCAGTTCATACAGGGAATCGAACACCGGGGAGCTGTTTTTT
CDR3: CASSSYRESNTGELFF
V: TRBV6-5
J: TRBJ2-2
size: .
D: .

DNA: TGTGCCAGCAGCTACGCGGGGGACGGTAGCAATCAGCCCCAGCATTTT
CDR3: CASSYAGDGSNQPQHF
V: TRBV5-4
J: TRBJ1-5
size: .
D: .

DNA: TGCGCCAGCAGCGATACAGGGGACTATGGCTACACCTTC
CDR3: CASSDTGDYGYTF
V: TRBV4-3
J: TRBJ1-2
size: .
D: TRBD1

DNA: TGCGCCAGCAGAGGGGGTCGCGAGCAGTACTTC
CDR3: CASRGGREQYF
V: TRBV10-2
J: TRBJ2-7
size: few
D: .

DNA: TGTGCCAGCAGCGTACAGGGGTTAGCTTACAATGAGCAGTTCTTC
CDR3: CASSVQGLAYNEQFF
V: TRBV13
J: TRBJ2-1
size: .
D: TRBD1

DNA: TGTGCCAGCAGCGAATCAGGGGTCCGACACAATTCACCCCTCCACTTT
CDR3: CASSESGVRHNSPLHF
V: TRBV6-1
J: TRBJ1-6
size: .
D: .

DNA: TGTGCCAGCAGCTTGGCCTTTGGCACCGGGGAGCTGTTTTTT
CDR3: CASSLAFGTGELFF
V: TRBV7-7
J: TRBJ2-2
size: .
D: .

DNA: TGTGCCAGCACCGGGACAGCGGATGGCTACACCTTC
CDR3: CASTGTADGYTF
V: TRBV6-6
J: TRBJ1-2
size: .
D: TRBD1

DNA: TGCGCCAGCAGCTTGGTCCCCGGTTACAATGAGCAGTTCTTC
CDR3: CASSLVPGYNEQFF
V: TRBV5-1
J: TRBJ2-1
size: .
D: .

DNA: TGCAGCGTTGACGCACAGTATAATTCACCCCTCCACTTT
CDR3: CSVDAQYNSPLHF
V: TRBV29-1
J: TRBJ1-6
size: .
D: .

DNA: TGTGCCAGCAGCGGCGGGACAGGGCTTTGGGGCGAGCAGTACTTC
CDR3: CASSGGTGLWGEQYF
V: TRBV7-2
J: TRBJ2-7
size: .
D: TRBD1

DNA: TGCGCCAGCAGCGTCACCGGGACAAACACCTTCTACGAGCAGTACTTC
CDR3: CASSVTGTNTFYEQYF
V: TRBV5-1
J: TRBJ2-7
size: few
D: .

DNA: TGTGCCAGCAGCTTAGGGGTCAGGAGGGGTGAAAAACTGTTTTTT
CDR3: CASSLGVRRGEKLFF
V: TRBV11-2
J: TRBJ1-4
size: .
D: .

DNA: TGTGCCACCAGCCGAGGGACTAGCGGGAGCCTGTACAATGAGCAGTTCTTC
CDR3: CATSRGTSGSLYNEQFF
V: TRBV15
J: TRBJ2-1
size: .
D: TRBD2

DNA: TGTGCCAGCAGTTTCATCAATAATTCACCCCTCCACTTT
CDR3: CASSFINNSPLHF
V: TRBV28
J: TRBJ1-6
size: .
D: .

DNA: TGCGCCAGCAGCTTGGCAGATGAAGCTTTCTTT
CDR3: CASSLADEAFF
V: TRBV5-1
J: TRBJ1-1
size: .
D: .

DNA: TGTGCCAGCAGCTGTGACAGGGGTACTAATGAAAAACTGTTTTTT
CDR3: CASSCDRGTNEKLFF
V: TRBV11-3
J: TRBJ1-4
size: .
D: TRBD1

DNA: TGTGCCAGCAGTTACTCGGTCGCGAATGAGCAGTTCTTC
CDR3: CASSYSVANEQFF
V: TRBV6-5
J: TRBJ2-1
size: few
D: .

DNA: TGCGCCAGCAGCCAAGATAGGACTAGCGGGCCTCTCGGAGAGCAGTACTTC
CDR3: CASSQDRTSGPLGEQYF
V: TRBV4-1
J: TRBJ2-7
size: .
D: TRBD2

DNA: TGTGCCAGCAGCTCCAGTCCTAGCGGGGTGTACGAGCAGTACTTC
CDR3: CASSSSPSGVYEQYF
V: TRBV7-2
J: TRBJ2-7
size: .
D: TRBD2

DNA: TGTGCCACCAGCGCGGAGGGTCGCGCGCATGGCTACACCTTC
CDR3: CATSAEGRAHGYTF
V: TRBV15
J: TRBJ1-2
size: .
D: .

DNA: TGTGCCAGCCACGATATGGGGGGGCTAGATGGCTACACCTTC
CDR3: CASHDMGGLDGYTF
V: TRBV4-2
J: TRBJ1-2
size: .
D: .

DNA: TGTGCCAGCATCCGATGGGAGGGGCCGAACACTGAAGCTTTCTTT
CDR3: CASIRWEGPNTEAFF
V: TRBV5-6
J: TRBJ1-1
size: few
D: .

DNA: TGTGCCAGTAGTTCCGGGACAGGGGGCGCGGGCACCCAGTACTTC
CDR3: CASSSGTGGAGTQYF
V: TRBV19
J: TRBJ2-5
size: .
D: TRBD1

DNA: TGTGCCAGCAGTACAGATCTTTATGGCTACACCTTC
CDR3: CASSTDLYGYTF
V: TRBV6-6
J: TRBJ1-2
size: few
D: .